Below, one TCR beta chain is given with its context. This entry belongs to a study of shared clonotypes between healthy human individuals. The germline V and J ends were trimmed by 4 bases and 10 bases, with 5 bases remaining between them. Germline V CDR1 and CDR2: PRHDT, FYEKMQ (reference sequence). CDR3 length: 10 amino acids. Clones were read by immunoSEQ multiplex PCR, and TCRdb kept only the in-frame ones, dropping some. The sample holds fewer than 400,000 clones, approximately 79% seen once. The receptor was derived from a man aged 25-40 years in good health. The V call is TRBV13, the J call TRBJ2-1; no reliable D call. The sample was memory CD4+ T cells sorted from blood. Regarding subset: CD45RA-negative fraction. The CDR3 spells CASSWAEQFF. The CDR3 coding sequence is TGTGCCAGCAGCTGGGCGGAGCAGTTCTTC.